This T cell receptor beta chain derives from a study of chemoradiotherapy in HPV16-positive cancers (dated by TCRdb to 2021 to 2024). Looking at the study overall: Using functional T-cell assays on cells from a couple of HPV16-positive patients, the researchers defined candidate HPV-specific T-cell clones and common TCR motifs. Whether T-cell immunity against the HPV oncoproteins E6 and E7 changes during chemoradiotherapy and whether survival is affected by this immunity were examined in the study. TCR repertoires from roughly 93 patients with HPV-related cancers were then used to track the candidate HPV-specific TCRs and motifs.

The CDR3 runs 12 amino acids, cysteine and phenylalanine included. Here the CDR3 DNA is all that survives: 36 bases in frame from base 1. The junction shows trimming of 3 bases on V and 3 bases on J, plus 6 bases between the germline ends. The germline V gene gives CDR1 as SGDLS and CDR2 as YYNGEE. Libraries were made using the immunoSEQ multiplex PCR assay. The table was pulled from immuneACCESS by TCRdb, which kept in-frame rearrangements only. Such tables lose some clones; where checked, under half of the loss comes from unresolved V genes, and the rest has no known cause. This sample lists 2,000 or so clones; about 82% were detected once. 6.5% of the sample goes to the ten largest clones. What the study reported, not specific to this receptor: The functional definition of HPV-specific T cells was derived from only two HPV16-positive patients, and the survival association was reported for HPV16-positive patients. Among HPV16-positive patients, expansion of HPV-responsive T cells during chemoradiotherapy was associated with better recurrence-free survival. Expansion of candidate HPV-specific clones and E7-related TCR motifs was observed in the tumor microenvironment during treatment, whereas no such expansion was observed for non-HPV-specific T cells.

Repertoires were sampled multiple times during chemoradiotherapy, which allowed clonal expansion in the tumor microenvironment to be followed. Worth noting for this clone: The antigen it binds to is not known. No quality values exist for individual bases; no much larger clone is one base distant.

The receptor was isolated from a human donor with HPV-associated anogenital cancer. The material sequenced was tumor tissue, taken from a patient who underwent chemoradiotherapy. This receptor chain uses TRBV9 and TRBJ1-2; a confident D gene designation cannot be given. The DNA sequence reads TGTGCCAGCAGCGAGCTTTACTATGGCTACACCTTC. Its translation reads: CASSELYYGYTF.